This TCR beta chain is drawn from a study of T cells in Graves' hyperthyroidism and ophthalmopathy. Overall study: Peripheral blood draws took place at initial diagnosis, ahead of any treatment. Study-wide points: Most clonotypes expanded in thyroid above 0.001 were likewise present in blood. Patients with ophthalmopathy were separated from those with stable hyperthyroidism by a 13 V-J model.

Per the germline V gene, CDR1 is SGHTA and CDR2 is FQGTGA. The CDR3 totals 19 residues. V lost 3 bases and J lost 7, with 28 bases in between. Comments on this clonotype: Its specificity is unknown.

Amplified TCR beta CDR3 regions came from RNA transcripts. During a first-round RT-PCR of the TCR CDR3, the HTBI primer set was used. TCRdb re-called the multiplex PCR reads with MiXCR, one entry per CDR3 protein. Of approximately 480,000 distinct CDR3 sequences listed, 20% to 25% are singletons. Cells are PBMCs isolated from more than 8.5 ml of fresh blood. Sequenced: blood. The rearrangement links TRBV7-3 to TRBJ1-5; D perhaps matches TRBD1 (6 bases). This receptor was obtained from a man aged 18 to 35 with Graves' hyperthyroidism. This chain's CDR3 is CASSFTPGEAGAGRQPQHF. CDR3 DNA: TGTGCCAGCAGCTTCACCCCGGGGGAGGCAGGGGCGGGGCGCCAGCCCCAGCATTTT.